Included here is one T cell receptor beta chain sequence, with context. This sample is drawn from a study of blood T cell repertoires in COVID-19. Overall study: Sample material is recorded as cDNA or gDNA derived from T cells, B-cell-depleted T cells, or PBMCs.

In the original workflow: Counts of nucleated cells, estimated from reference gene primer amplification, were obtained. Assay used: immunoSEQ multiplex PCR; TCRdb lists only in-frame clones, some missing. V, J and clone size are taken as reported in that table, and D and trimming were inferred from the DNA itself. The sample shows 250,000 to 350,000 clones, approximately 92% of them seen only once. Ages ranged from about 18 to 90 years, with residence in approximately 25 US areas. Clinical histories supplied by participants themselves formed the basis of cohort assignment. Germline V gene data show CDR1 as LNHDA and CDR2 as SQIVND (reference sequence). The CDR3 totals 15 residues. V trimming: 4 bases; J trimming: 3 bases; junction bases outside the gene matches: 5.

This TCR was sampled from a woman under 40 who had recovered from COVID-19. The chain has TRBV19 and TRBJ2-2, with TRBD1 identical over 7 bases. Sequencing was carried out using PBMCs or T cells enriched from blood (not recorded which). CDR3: CASSRGDRDTGELFF. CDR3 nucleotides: TGTGCCAGTAGTAGAGGTGACAGGGACACCGGGGAGCTGTTTTTT.